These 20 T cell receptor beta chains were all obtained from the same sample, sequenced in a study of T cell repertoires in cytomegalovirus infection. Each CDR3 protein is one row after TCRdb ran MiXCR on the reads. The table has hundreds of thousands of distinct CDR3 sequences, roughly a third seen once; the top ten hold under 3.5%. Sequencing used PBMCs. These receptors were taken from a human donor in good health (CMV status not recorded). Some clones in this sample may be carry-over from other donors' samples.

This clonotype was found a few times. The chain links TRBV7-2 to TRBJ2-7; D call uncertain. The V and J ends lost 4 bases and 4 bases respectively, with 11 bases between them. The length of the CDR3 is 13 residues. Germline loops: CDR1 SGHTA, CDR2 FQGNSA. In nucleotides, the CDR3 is TGTGCCAGCAGCTCACAGACTTATTACGAGCAGTACTTC. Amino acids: CASSSQTYYEQYF.

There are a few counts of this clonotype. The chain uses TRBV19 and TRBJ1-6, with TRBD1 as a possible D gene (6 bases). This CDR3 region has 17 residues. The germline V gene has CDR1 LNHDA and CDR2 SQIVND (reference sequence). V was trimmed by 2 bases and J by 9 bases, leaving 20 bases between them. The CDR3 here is CASSIREIGGAGSPLHF. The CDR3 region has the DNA TGTGCCAGTAGTATACGGGAGATTGGGGGGGCCGGTTCACCCCTCCACTTT.

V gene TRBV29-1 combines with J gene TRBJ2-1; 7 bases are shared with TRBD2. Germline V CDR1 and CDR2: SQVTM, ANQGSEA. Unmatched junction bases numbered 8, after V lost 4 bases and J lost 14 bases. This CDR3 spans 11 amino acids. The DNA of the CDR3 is TGCAGCGTTGCCGAAGGGAGGGAGAAGTTCTTC. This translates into CSVAEGREKFF.

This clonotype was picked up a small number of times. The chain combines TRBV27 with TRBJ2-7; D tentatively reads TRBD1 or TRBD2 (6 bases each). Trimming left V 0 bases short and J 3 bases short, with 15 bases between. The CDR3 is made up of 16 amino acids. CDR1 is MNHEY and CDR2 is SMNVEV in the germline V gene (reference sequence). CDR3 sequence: CASSLSSGAGYYEQYF. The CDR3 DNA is TGTGCCAGCAGTTTATCGTCGGGGGCGGGTTACTACGAGCAGTACTTC.

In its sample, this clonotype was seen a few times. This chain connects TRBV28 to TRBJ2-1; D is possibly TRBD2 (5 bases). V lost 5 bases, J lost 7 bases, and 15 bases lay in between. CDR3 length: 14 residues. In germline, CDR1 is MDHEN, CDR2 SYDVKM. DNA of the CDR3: TGTGCCAGCAGTAGAGACGCCCGGGGTAATGAGCAGTTCTTC. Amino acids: CASSRDARGNEQFF.

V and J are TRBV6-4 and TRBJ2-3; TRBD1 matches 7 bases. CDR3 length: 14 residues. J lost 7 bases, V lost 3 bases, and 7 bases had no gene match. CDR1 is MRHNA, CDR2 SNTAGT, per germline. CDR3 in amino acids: CASSEAGGSHTQYF. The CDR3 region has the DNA TGTGCCAGCAGTGAGGCAGGGGGTTCACATACGCAGTATTTT.

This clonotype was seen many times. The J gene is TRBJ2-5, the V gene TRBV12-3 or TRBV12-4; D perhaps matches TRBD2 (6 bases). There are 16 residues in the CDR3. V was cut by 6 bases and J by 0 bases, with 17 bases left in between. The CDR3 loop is CASSPASAEYQETQYF. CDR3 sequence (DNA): TGTGCCAGCAGCCCCGCTAGCGCAGAGTACCAAGAGACCCAGTACTTC.

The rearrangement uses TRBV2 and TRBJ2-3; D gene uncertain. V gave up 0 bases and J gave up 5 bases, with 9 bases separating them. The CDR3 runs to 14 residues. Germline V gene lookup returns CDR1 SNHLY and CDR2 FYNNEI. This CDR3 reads CASSEALQGDTQYF. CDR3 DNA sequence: TGTGCCAGCAGTGAAGCGCTTCAAGGAGATACGCAGTATTTT.

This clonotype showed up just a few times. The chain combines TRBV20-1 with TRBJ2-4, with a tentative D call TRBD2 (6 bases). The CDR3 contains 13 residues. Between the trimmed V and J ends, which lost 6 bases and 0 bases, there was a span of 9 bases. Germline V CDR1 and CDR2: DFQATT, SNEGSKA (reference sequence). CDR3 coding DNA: TGCAGTGCCCGCGGGGTAGCCAAAAACATTCAGTACTTC. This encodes CSARGVAKNIQYF.

This chain's CDR3 is CSARFGFHSYNSPLHF. As DNA, the CDR3 is TGCAGTGCTAGATTCGGGTTTCACTCCTATAATTCACCCCTCCACTTT. This sequence joins TRBV20-1 and TRBJ1-6; D gene unclear. Germline V lookup: CDR1 DFQATT, CDR2 SNEGSKA (reference sequence). The V end was cut by 2 bases, the J end by 0 bases, with 11 bases between. This CDR3 comprises 16 residues.

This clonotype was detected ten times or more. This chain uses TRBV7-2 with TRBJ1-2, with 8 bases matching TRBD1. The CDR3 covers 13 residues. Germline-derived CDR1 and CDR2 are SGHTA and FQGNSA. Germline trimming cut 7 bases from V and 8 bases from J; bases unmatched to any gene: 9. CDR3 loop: CASTADRASGYTF. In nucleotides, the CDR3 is TGTGCCAGCACCGCGGACAGGGCATCGGGCTACACCTTC.

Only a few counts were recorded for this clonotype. The CDR3 sequence is CASSSNLGAITEAFF. The CDR3, as DNA: TGTGCCAGCAGCTCCAATCTGGGGGCGATCACTGAAGCTTTCTTT. The chain is built from TRBV7-9 and TRBJ1-1; D perhaps matches TRBD1 (6 bases). Germline V gene lookup returns CDR1 SEHNR and CDR2 FQNEAQ (reference sequence). Trimming removed 4 bases from V and 4 bases from J, with 16 bases in between. This CDR3 contains 15 residues.

The CDR3 loop is CASSLRGTLPNTEAFF. The CDR3 DNA reads as TGTGCCAGCAGCCTACGGGGGACACTCCCTAACACTGAAGCTTTCTTT. V gene TRBV7-9 combines with J gene TRBJ1-1, with D perhaps TRBD1 (6 bases). Germline loops: CDR1 SEHNR, CDR2 FQNEAQ (reference sequence). The germline V and J ends were trimmed by 5 bases and 2 bases, with 18 bases remaining between them. The CDR3 is made up of 16 amino acids.

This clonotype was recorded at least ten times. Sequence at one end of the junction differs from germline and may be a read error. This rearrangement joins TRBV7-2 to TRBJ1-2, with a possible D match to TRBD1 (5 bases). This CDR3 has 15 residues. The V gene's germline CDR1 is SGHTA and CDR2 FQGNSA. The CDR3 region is CASTLKGQGYYGYTF. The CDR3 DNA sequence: TGTGCCAGCACCTTAAAAGGTCAGGGATACTATGGCTACACCTTC.

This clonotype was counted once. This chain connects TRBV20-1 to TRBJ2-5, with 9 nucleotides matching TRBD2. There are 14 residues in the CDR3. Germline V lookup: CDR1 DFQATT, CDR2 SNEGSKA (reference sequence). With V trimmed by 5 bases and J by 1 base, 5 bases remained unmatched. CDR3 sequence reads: CSAPIAGAQETQYF. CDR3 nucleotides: TGCAGTGCTCCGATAGCGGGGGCCCAAGAGACCCAGTACTTC.

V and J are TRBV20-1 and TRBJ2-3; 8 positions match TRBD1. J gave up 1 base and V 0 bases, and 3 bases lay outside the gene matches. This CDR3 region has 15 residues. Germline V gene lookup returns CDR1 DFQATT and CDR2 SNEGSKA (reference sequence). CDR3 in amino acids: CSARDPGQGTDTQYF. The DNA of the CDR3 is TGCAGTGCTAGAGATCCGGGACAGGGCACAGATACGCAGTATTTT.

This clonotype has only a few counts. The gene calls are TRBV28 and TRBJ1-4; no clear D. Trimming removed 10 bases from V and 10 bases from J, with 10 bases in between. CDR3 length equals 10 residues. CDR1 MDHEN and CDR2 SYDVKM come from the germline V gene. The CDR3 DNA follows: TGTGCCACCCGGAGGGCAAAACTGTTTTTT. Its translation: CATRRAKLFF.

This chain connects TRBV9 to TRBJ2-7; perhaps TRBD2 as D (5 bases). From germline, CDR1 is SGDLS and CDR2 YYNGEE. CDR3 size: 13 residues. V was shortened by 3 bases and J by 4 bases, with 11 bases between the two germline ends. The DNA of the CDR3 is TGTGCCAGCAGCGCCGGGAACTCTTACGAGCAGTACTTC. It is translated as CASSAGNSYEQYF.

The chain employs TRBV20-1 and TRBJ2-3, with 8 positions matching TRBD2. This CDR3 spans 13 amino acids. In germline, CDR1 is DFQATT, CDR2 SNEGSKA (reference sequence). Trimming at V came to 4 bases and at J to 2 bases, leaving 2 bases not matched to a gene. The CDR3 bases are TGCAGTGCTATTAGCGGGGTCACAGATACGCAGTATTTT. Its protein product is CSAISGVTDTQYF.

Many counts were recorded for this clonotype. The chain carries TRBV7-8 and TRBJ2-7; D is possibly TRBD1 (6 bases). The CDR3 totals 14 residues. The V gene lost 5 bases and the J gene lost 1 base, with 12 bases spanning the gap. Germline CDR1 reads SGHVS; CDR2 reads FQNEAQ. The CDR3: CASSPRQVSYEQYF. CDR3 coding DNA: TGTGCCAGCAGCCCCCGACAGGTTTCCTACGAGCAGTACTTC.